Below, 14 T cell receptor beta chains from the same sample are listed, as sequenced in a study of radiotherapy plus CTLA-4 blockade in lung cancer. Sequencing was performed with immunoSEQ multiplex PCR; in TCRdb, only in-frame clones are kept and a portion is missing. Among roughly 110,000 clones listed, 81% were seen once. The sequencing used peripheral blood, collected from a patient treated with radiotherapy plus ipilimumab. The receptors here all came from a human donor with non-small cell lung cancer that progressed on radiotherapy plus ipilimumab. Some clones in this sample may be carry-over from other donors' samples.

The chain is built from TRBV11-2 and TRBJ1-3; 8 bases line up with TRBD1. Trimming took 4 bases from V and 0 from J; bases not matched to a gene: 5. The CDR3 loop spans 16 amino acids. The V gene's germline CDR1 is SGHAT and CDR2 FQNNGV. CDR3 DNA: TGTGCCAGCAGCTCCCCTGGGACAGGCTCTGGAAACACCATATATTTT. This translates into CASSSPGTGSGNTIYF.

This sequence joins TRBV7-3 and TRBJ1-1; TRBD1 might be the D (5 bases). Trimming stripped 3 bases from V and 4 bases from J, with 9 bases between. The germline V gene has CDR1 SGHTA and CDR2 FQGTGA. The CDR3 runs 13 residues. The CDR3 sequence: CASSFHGGTEAFF. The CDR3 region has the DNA TGTGCCAGCAGCTTTCACGGGGGCACTGAAGCTTTCTTT.

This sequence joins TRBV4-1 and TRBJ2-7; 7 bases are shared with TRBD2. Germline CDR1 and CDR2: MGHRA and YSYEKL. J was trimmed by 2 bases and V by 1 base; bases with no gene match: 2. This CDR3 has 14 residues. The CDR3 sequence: CASSQASGAYEQYF. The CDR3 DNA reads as TGCGCCAGCAGCCAAGCGAGCGGGGCCTACGAGCAGTACTTC.

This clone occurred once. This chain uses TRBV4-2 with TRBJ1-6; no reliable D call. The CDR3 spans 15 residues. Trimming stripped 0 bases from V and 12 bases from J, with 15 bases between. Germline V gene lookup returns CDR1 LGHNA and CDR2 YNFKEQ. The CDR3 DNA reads TGTGCCAGCAGCCAAGATTGGCCGAACGAACTACCCCTCCACTTT. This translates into CASSQDWPNELPLHF.

The CDR3 coding sequence is TGTGCCAGCAGCCACACTAGCGGGGGGAACAATGAGCAGTTCTTC. As protein: CASSHTSGGNNEQFF. The chain has TRBV4-2 and TRBJ2-1, with 12 bases that match TRBD2. V shed 3 bases and J 5 bases; nucleotides not matched to a gene: 2. This CDR3 is 15 amino acids long. Germline lookup yields CDR1 LGHNA and CDR2 YNFKEQ.

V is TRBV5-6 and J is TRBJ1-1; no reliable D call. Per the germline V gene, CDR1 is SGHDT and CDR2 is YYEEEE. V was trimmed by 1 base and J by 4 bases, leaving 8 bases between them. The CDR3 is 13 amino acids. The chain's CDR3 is CASSLYSGTEAFF. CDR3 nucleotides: TGTGCCAGCAGCTTGTACAGTGGCACTGAAGCTTTCTTT.

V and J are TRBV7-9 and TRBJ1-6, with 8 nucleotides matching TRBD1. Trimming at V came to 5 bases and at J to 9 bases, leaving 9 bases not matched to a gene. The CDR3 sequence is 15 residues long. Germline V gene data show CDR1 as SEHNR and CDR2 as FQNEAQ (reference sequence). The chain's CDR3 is CASSPGQETFSPLHF. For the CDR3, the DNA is TGTGCCAGCAGCCCGGGACAGGAGACATTTTCACCCCTCCACTTT.

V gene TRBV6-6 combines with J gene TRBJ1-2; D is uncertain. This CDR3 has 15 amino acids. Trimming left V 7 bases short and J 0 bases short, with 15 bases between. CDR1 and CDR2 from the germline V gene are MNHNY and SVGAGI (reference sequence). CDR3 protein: CASTSDLSTNYGYTF. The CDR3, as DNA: TGTGCCAGCACCTCGGACTTAAGTACTAACTATGGCTACACCTTC.

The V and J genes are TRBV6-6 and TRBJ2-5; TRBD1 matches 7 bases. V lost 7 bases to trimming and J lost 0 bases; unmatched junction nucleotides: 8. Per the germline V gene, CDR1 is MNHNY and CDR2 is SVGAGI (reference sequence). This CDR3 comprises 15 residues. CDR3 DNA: TGTGCCAGCAACGGACAGGCCTCGTACCAAGAGACCCAGTACTTC. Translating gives CASNGQASYQETQYF.

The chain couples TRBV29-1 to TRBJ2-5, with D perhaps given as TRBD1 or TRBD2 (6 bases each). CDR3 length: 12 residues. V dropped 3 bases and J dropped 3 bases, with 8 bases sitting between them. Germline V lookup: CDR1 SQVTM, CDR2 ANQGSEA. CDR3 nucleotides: TGCAGCGTTGAGAGGGGGGAAGAGACCCAGTACTTC. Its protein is CSVERGEETQYF.

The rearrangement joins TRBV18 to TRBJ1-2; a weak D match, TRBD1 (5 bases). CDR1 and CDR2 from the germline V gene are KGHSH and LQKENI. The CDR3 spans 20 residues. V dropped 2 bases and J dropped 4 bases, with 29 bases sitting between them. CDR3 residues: CASSPGAGNSPWRGPYGYTF. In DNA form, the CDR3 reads TGTGCCAGCTCACCAGGGGCGGGGAATAGCCCGTGGAGGGGTCCCTATGGCTACACCTTC.

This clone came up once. This chain's CDR3 is CASSMTGGMTEAFF. CDR3 sequence (DNA): TGTGCCAGCAGCATGACAGGGGGGATGACTGAAGCTTTCTTT. The chain is built from TRBV2 and TRBJ1-1; 9 bases align to TRBD1. J was trimmed by 5 bases and V by 6 bases; bases with no gene match: 7. Germline V CDR1 and CDR2: SNHLY, FYNNEI. The CDR3 extends over 14 amino acids.

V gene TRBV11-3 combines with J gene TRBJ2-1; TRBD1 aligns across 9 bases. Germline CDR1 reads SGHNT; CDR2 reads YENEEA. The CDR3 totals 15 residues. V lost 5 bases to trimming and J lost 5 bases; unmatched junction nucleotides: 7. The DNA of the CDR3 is TGTGCCAGCAGCCATAGGACAGGGGACAACAATGAGCAGTTCTTC. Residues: CASSHRTGDNNEQFF.

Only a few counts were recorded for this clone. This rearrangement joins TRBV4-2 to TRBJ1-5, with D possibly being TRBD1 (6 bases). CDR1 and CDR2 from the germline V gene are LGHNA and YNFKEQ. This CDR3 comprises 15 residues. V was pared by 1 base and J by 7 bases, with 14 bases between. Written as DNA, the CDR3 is TGTGCCAGCAGCCAAGCTGTCAGGGGTGGACAGCCCCAGCATTTT. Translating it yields CASSQAVRGGQPQHF.